This is a list of T cell receptor beta chains from one sample in a study of PD-1 blockade in classical Hodgkin lymphoma. Clones were read by immunoSEQ multiplex PCR, and TCRdb kept only the in-frame ones, dropping some. The sample holds 9,500 to 12,000 clones, 85% seen once. The sequencing here drew on CD8+ T cells from blood, taken before the fourth cycle of nivolumab. The receptors were sampled from a human donor with classical Hodgkin lymphoma. The donor label of this sample is uncertain. CDR3s include the opening cysteine and the closing phenylalanine or tryptophan. D genes are given only for firm matches. Not all rows give a size; the values are once, few, many and, for expanded clones, a class.

.,TRBV7-9,TRBJ2-2,.,TGTGCCAGCAGCTTATACAGCTCGAACACCGGGGAGCTGTTTTTT,CASSLYSSNTGELFF
.,TRBV13,TRBJ2-3,.,TGTGCCAGCAGCTCCCGCTTACAGGGCTTCACAGATACGCAGTATTTT,CASSSRLQGFTDTQYF
.,TRBV28,TRBJ2-5,.,TGTGCCACCAAGGCTACCGCCTTTAAAGAGACCCAGTACTTC,CATKATAFKETQYF
.,TRBV28,TRBJ1-2,.,TGTGCCAGCAGTTACCAAACAGGGACTATCTATGGCTACACCTTC,CASSYQTGTIYGYTF
.,TRBV25-1,TRBJ2-7,TRBD1,TGTGTCTTCCCCCCGGGACAGGGGGGTTACGAGCAGTACTTC,CVFPPGQGGYEQYF
.,TRBV5-4,TRBJ1-1,.,TGTGCCAGCAGCTTGGGCGGTGTAGGGGGCACTGAAGCTTTCTTT,CASSLGGVGGTEAFF
.,TRBV10-3,TRBJ2-3,.,TGTGCCATCAGTGAGCCCGGGAATGGAGATACGCAGTATTTT,CAISEPGNGDTQYF
.,TRBV28,TRBJ1-2,.,TGTGCCAGCAGTTCCCGTAACGCGGTCAGGAATAACTATGGCTACACCTTC,CASSSRNAVRNNYGYTF
.,TRBV2,TRBJ2-1,.,TGTGCCAGCAGTGATCGGGCAGGGTCCTACAATGAGCAGTTCTTC,CASSDRAGSYNEQFF
.,TRBV9,TRBJ2-3,.,TGTGCCAGCAGCGTAGGAGCCAGCGGCCCAGATACGCAGTATTTT,CASSVGASGPDTQYF
.,TRBV4-2,TRBJ2-7,TRBD2,TGTGCCAGCAGCCAAGAGGCTAGCGGGACCTACGAGCAGTACTTC,CASSQEASGTYEQYF
medium-sized,TRBV2,TRBJ2-7,.,TGTGCCAGCGACGATAGCTCCTACGAGCAGTACTTC,CASDDSSYEQYF
once,TRBV28,TRBJ2-5,.,TGTGCCAGCAGTCACCGGGGGAGGGAGACCCAGTACTTC,CASSHRGRETQYF
.,TRBV6-5,TRBJ1-1,TRBD1,TGTGCCAGCAGAGAACAGGGGGGAGGGACTGAAGCTTTCTTT,CASREQGGGTEAFF
.,TRBV19,TRBJ1-2,.,TGTGCCAGTAGCCACCGGACAGAGCTCTATGGCTACACCTTC,CASSHRTELYGYTF
.,TRBV9,TRBJ2-1,TRBD2,TGTGCCAGCAGCGTAGCTTTGGGACTAGCGGGAGGTGGCAATGAGCAGTTCTTC,CASSVALGLAGGGNEQFF
.,TRBV6-6,TRBJ1-2,.,TGCGCCACCGCCCCCCGCAGCTTCCTTCCTGGGGTTGGCTACACCTTC,CATAPRSFLPGVGYTF
few,TRBV6-1,TRBJ2-6,.,TGTGCCAGCAGTGCTCTCAGGGCAGACTCTGGGGCCAACGTCCTGACTTTC,CASSALRADSGANVLTF
.,TRBV9,TRBJ2-5,.,TGTGCCAGCAGCGTTCAATCGTCGAATCCAGGGGAGACCCAGTACTTC,CASSVQSSNPGETQYF
.,TRBV4-2,TRBJ2-7,TRBD1,TGTGCCAGCAGCCAACTGGACAGGGGTAAAGTCGACGAGCAGTACTTC,CASSQLDRGKVDEQYF
once,TRBV5-6,TRBJ2-7,.,TGTGCCAGCAGCTTGGGTAGCGGAACAATATGGGGCTACGAGCAGTACTTC,CASSLGSGTIWGYEQYF
.,TRBV19,TRBJ1-5,.,TGTGCCAGTAGTGTAGGGCAGGGTCAGCCCCAGCATTTT,CASSVGQGQPQHF
once,TRBV28,TRBJ1-1,.,TGTGCCAGCAAGACAGACCTGAACACTGAAGCTTTCTTT,CASKTDLNTEAFF
.,TRBV19,TRBJ2-5,TRBD1,TGTGCCAGTAGTATGGGGACAGGGCCTGAAGAGACCCAGTACTTC,CASSMGTGPEETQYF
.,TRBV28,TRBJ1-2,.,TGTGCCAGCAGTTTCGGGGTATTCTATGGCTACACCTTC,CASSFGVFYGYTF
.,TRBV6-5,TRBJ2-3,.,TGTGCCAGCAGTCCCGGGACTGTGATTACGCAGTATTTT,CASSPGTVITQYF
.,TRBV7-2,TRBJ2-7,TRBD2,TGTGCCAGCAGCTTGGGACTAGCGGGCCGCTCCTACGAGCAGTACTTC,CASSLGLAGRSYEQYF
.,TRBV6-4,TRBJ2-3,.,TGTGCCAGCAGTTCAAGCATGGCAGATAGCACAGATACGCAGTATTTT,CASSSSMADSTDTQYF
.,TRBV28,TRBJ2-7,.,TGTGCCAGCAGTTCCACGGGCAGGGACGAGCAGTACTTC,CASSSTGRDEQYF
.,TRBV4-1,TRBJ2-5,TRBD1,TGCGCCAGCAGCCAAGATCCTGCGGGACAGGGTCGGGGGGAAGAGACCCAGTACTTC,CASSQDPAGQGRGEETQYF
.,TRBV6-4,TRBJ2-1,TRBD2,TGTGCCAGCAGTCTCCGGACTAGCGGGAACTACAATGAGCAGTTCTTC,CASSLRTSGNYNEQFF
.,TRBV27,TRBJ2-3,TRBD2,TGTGCCAGCAGTTTACTGGCGGGAGTGGGCACAGATACGCAGTATTTT,CASSLLAGVGTDTQYF
.,TRBV7-6,TRBJ2-7,TRBD1,TGTGCCAGCAGCTACGGGACAGGAACCTACGAGCAGTACTTC,CASSYGTGTYEQYF
.,TRBV11-2,TRBJ2-1,TRBD2,TGTGCCAGCAGCTTACTGGTAGCGGGGGGTTACTCCTACAATGAGCAGTTCTTC,CASSLLVAGGYSYNEQFF
few,TRBV9,TRBJ1-2,TRBD1,TGTGCCAGCAGCGTAGGCGGGACAGGAAGCAACTATGGCTACACCTTC,CASSVGGTGSNYGYTF
.,TRBV28,TRBJ2-7,.,TGTGCCAGCAGTTTTAGACTCCTTAGTGAAGAGCAGTACTTC,CASSFRLLSEEQYF
.,TRBV19,TRBJ2-2,TRBD2,TGTGCCAGTAGTCCAGCGGGGGGTGGGGAGCTGTTTTTT,CASSPAGGGELFF
.,TRBV2,TRBJ2-7,.,TGTGCCAGCACCGACGGGCAGAAGTACGAGCAGTACTTC,CASTDGQKYEQYF
.,TRBV6-5,TRBJ2-7,TRBD2,TGTGCCAGCAGATCTCCTAGCGGGAGTGAGCAGTACTTC,CASRSPSGSEQYF
.,TRBV2,TRBJ2-7,.,TGTGCCAGCAGTGACGGGGGCTCATCGGGCGACGAGCAGTACTTC,CASSDGGSSGDEQYF
once,TRBV19,TRBJ2-3,.,TGTGCCAGTAGTATCATCGATCTCACAGATACGCAGTATTTT,CASSIIDLTDTQYF
.,TRBV18,TRBJ2-5,TRBD1,TGTGCCAGCTCGACTCCAGGGGGCCGCGAGACCCAGTACTTC,CASSTPGGRETQYF
once,TRBV2,TRBJ1-2,TRBD1,TGTGCCAGCAGTGAAATTTTGGGACAGGGGGTTATTCATGGCTACACCTTC,CASSEILGQGVIHGYTF
.,TRBV15,TRBJ1-2,TRBD1,TGTGCCACCAGCAGAGGGTTCTTGACAGGGGACGGCTACACCTTC,CATSRGFLTGDGYTF
.,TRBV28,TRBJ1-2,.,TGTGCCAGCAGTTTAAGCCCCGACACCAGAGGGTATGGCTACACCTTC,CASSLSPDTRGYGYTF
.,TRBV27,TRBJ2-1,TRBD1,TGTGCCAGCAGCCCCGGGACAGGAACCTACAATGAGCAGTTCTTC,CASSPGTGTYNEQFF
.,TRBV6-5,TRBJ2-7,TRBD1,TGTGCCAGCAGCGGGGGACAGGGGCCCGCCTACGAGCAGTACTTC,CASSGGQGPAYEQYF
.,TRBV30,TRBJ2-5,.,TGTGCCTGGAGTGTAGTTGGGCCCCAGTACTTC,CAWSVVGPQYF
.,TRBV6-1,TRBJ2-7,.,TGTGCCAGCAGCACCGATAGCGGACTCCCCTACGAGCAGTACTTC,CASSTDSGLPYEQYF
once,TRBV28,TRBJ1-1,.,TGTGCCAGCAGACCACCCGCGCCGGGGAACACTGAAGCTTTCTTT,CASRPPAPGNTEAFF
.,TRBV7-9,TRBJ1-5,.,TGTGCCAGCAGCTCTTCAGGACAGCCGAAACTGCCCCAGCATTTT,CASSSSGQPKLPQHF
.,TRBV19,TRBJ2-6,TRBD1,TGTGCCAGTAGTCTCCGGGACAGTGTCTCTGGGGCCAACGTCCTGACTTTC,CASSLRDSVSGANVLTF
.,TRBV5-6,TRBJ1-1,TRBD1,TGTGCCAGCAGCTTGAACACAGGGGGGACGAACACTGAAGCTTTCTTT,CASSLNTGGTNTEAFF
.,TRBV10-1,TRBJ1-1,.,TGCGCCAGCAGTGGCCGACGGGACACTGAAGCTTTCTTT,CASSGRRDTEAFF
medium-sized,TRBV10-1,TRBJ2-2,.,TGCGCCAGCAGTGAGTCGGAGGGGTCATCGAACACCGGGGAGCTGTTTTTT,CASSESEGSSNTGELFF
.,TRBV5-1,TRBJ1-3,.,TGCGCCAGCAGCTTCCGAACAGGGTATGGAAACACCATATATTTT,CASSFRTGYGNTIYF
.,TRBV2,TRBJ2-1,TRBD2,TGTGCCAGCAGGTTCATGGGACTAGCGGGAGGTTACGAGCAGTTCTTC,CASRFMGLAGGYEQFF
once,TRBV7-9,TRBJ2-1,.,TGTGCCAGCAGCTTGGTGGGGGTAGGCAACAATGAGCAGTTCTTC,CASSLVGVGNNEQFF
.,TRBV6-5,TRBJ1-6,TRBD1,TGTGCCAGCGGTCCCGACAGGGGGATTGGTTCACCCCTCCACTTT,CASGPDRGIGSPLHF